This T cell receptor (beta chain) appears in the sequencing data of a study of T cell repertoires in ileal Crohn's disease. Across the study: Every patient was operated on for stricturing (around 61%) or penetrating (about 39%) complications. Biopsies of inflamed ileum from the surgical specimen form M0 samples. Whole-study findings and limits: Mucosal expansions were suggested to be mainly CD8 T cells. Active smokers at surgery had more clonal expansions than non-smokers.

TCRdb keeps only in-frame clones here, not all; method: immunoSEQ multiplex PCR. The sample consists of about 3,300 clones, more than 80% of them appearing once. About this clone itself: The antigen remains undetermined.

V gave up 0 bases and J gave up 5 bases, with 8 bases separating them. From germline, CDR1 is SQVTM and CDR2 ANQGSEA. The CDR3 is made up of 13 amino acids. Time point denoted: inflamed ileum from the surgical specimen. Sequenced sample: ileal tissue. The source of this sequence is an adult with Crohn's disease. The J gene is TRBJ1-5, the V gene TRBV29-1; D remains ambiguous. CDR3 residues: CSVEEAHDQPQHF. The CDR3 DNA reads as TGCAGCGTTGAAGAGGCACACGATCAGCCCCAGCATTTT.